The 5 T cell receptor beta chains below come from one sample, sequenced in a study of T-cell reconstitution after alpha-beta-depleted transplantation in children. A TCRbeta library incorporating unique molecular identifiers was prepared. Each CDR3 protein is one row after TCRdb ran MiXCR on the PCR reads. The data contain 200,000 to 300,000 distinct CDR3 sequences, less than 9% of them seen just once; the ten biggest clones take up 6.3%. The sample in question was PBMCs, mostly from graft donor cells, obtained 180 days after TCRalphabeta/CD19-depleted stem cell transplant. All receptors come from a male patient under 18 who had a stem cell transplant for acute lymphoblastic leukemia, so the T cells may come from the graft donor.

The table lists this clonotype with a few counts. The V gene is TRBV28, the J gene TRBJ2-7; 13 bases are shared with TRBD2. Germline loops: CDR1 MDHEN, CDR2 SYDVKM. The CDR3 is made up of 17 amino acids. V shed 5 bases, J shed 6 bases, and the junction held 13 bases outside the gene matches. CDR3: CASSPSPSTSGRGEQYF. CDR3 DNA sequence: TGTGCCAGCAGTCCTAGCCCGTCCACTAGCGGGAGGGGCGAGCAGTACTTC.

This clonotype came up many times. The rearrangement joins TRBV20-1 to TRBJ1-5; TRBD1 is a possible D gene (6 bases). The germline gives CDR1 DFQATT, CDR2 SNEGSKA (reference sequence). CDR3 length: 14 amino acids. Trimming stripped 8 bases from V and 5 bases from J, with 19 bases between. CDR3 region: CSLRWGTFHQPQHF. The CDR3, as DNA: TGCAGTCTGCGATGGGGGACATTCCATCAGCCCCAGCATTTT.

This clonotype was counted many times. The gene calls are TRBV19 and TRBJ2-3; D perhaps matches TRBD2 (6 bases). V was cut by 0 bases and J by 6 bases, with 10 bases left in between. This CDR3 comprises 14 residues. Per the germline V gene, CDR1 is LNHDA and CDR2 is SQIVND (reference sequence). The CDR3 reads CASSIDFRGDTQYF. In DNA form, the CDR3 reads TGTGCCAGTAGTATAGATTTTCGGGGGGATACGCAGTATTTT. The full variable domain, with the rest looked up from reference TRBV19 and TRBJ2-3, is DGGITQSPKYLFRKEGQNVTLSCEQNLNHDAMYWYRQDPGQGLRLIYYSQIVNDFQKGDIAEGYSVSREKKESFPLTVTSAQKNPTAFYLCASSIDFRGDTQYFGPGTRLTVL.

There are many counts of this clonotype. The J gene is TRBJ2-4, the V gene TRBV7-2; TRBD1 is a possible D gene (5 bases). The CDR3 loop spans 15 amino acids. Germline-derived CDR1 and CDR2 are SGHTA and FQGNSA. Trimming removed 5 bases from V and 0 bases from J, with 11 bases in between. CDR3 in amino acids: CASSSIRVAKNIQYF. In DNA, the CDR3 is TGTGCCAGCAGCAGCATCAGGGTAGCCAAAAACATTCAGTACTTC.

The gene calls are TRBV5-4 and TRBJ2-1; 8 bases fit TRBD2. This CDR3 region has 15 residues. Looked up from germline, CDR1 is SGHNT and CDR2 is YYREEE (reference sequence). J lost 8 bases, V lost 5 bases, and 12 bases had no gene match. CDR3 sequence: CASSTPGGAIDEQFF. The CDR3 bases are TGTGCCAGCAGTACGCCCGGGGGGGCCATTGATGAGCAGTTCTTC.